These T cell receptor beta chains were read from a single sample in a study of molecular identifiers for immune sequencing clone quantification. In TCRdb, the PCR reads were re-called with MiXCR into one record per CDR3 protein. This sample has 490,000 or so distinct CDR3 sequences, with around 25% found just once. Sequencing used naive CD8+ T cells from blood, with Jurkat cell RNA spiked in. The source of these receptors is a human donor in good health. Some libraries in this study had Jurkat cell RNA spiked in. CDR3s include the opening cysteine and the closing phenylalanine or tryptophan. D genes are given only for firm matches. Clone size is not always given. Where it is, it says once, few, many or a class for expanded clones.

TGTGCCACCAGCGGCGACACTACAGATACGCAGTATTTT | CATSGDTTDTQYF | TRBV15 | NA | TRBJ2-3 | many
TGTGCCTGGAGTGCCCCACTAGCGGCGATGACAGATACGCAGTATTTT | CAWSAPLAAMTDTQYF | TRBV30 | TRBD2 | TRBJ2-3 | many
TGTGCCAGCAGCTTAGACGGCGGAGGGTTGACTGAAGCTTTCTTT | CASSLDGGGLTEAFF | TRBV7-9 | NA | TRBJ1-1 | NA
TGCGCCAGCAGCCAATGGGACAGGGCTACCGAGACCCAGTACTTC | CASSQWDRATETQYF | TRBV4-1 | TRBD1 | TRBJ2-5 | NA
TGCGCCAGCAGCCAAGTATCGAGCGGGTCTTATCTAGAGTCGAACACCGGGGAGCTGTTTTTT | CASSQVSSGSYLESNTGELFF | TRBV4-3 | NA | TRBJ2-2 | once
TGTGCCAGCAGTCCACCCGAGGTGCGCTATGGCTACACCTTC | CASSPPEVRYGYTF | TRBV28 | NA | TRBJ1-2 | NA
TGCGCCAGCAGCGCCAGCGGGACAGGTTTGTACGAGCAGTACTTC | CASSASGTGLYEQYF | TRBV5-1 | NA | TRBJ2-7 | many
TGCGCCAGCAGTACAGGTCAGAGCTCCTACAATGAGCAGTTCTTC | CASSTGQSSYNEQFF | TRBV5-1 | NA | TRBJ2-1 | NA
TGCGCCAGCAGCCCCGCCGGGAGCTCTGGGGCCAACGTCCTGACTTTC | CASSPAGSSGANVLTF | TRBV5-1 | NA | TRBJ2-6 | many
TGCGCCAGCAGCCAAGGGGGCGGGAGGGGGAGCACAGATACGCAGTATTTT | CASSQGGGRGSTDTQYF | TRBV4-1 | TRBD2 | TRBJ2-3 | few
TGTGCCAGCAGCCCATCTCCGGGACATAACACCGGGGAGCTGTTTTTT | CASSPSPGHNTGELFF | TRBV7-9 | NA | TRBJ2-2 | many
TGTGCCACCAGTGGGGGACTTACAGATACGCAGTATTTT | CATSGGLTDTQYF | TRBV24-1 | NA | TRBJ2-3 | many
TGTGCTAGCAGCTTAGGGTCCCCCCTTACCGGGGAGCTGTTTTTT | CASSLGSPLTGELFF | TRBV7-7 | NA | TRBJ2-2 | many
TGTGCCAGCAGTTCGCGGGATTATAATGAAAAACTGTTTTTT | CASSSRDYNEKLFF | TRBV27 | NA | TRBJ1-4 | NA
TGTGCCAGCAGAATTAGCGGCCAGGGAGCCCCCGGGGAGCTGTTTTTT | CASRISGQGAPGELFF | TRBV7-9 | NA | TRBJ2-2 | many
TGTGCCAGCAGGGACAGGTCCTCCTACAATGAGCAGTTCTTC | CASRDRSSYNEQFF | TRBV6-1 | TRBD1 | TRBJ2-1 | few
TGTGCCAGCAGCAGAGGGACTAGCGGGACCTACGAGCAGTACTTC | CASSRGTSGTYEQYF | TRBV7-2 | TRBD2 | TRBJ2-7 | NA
TGTGCCAGTAGTATTTGGTTCGGCAGGGGCCAAGAGACCCAGTACTTC | CASSIWFGRGQETQYF | TRBV19 | NA | TRBJ2-5 | NA
TGTGCCAGCAGTTTAAGGGGGAGACTGAACACTGAAGCTTTCTTT | CASSLRGRLNTEAFF | TRBV28 | NA | TRBJ1-1 | NA
TGTGCCAGCAGCTCGTCCGAAGGGTATAGCAATCAGCCCCAGCATTTT | CASSSSEGYSNQPQHF | TRBV7-9 | NA | TRBJ1-5 | NA
TGTGCCAGCAGATCTCCGGGAGTCGCCTACGAGCAGTACTTC | CASRSPGVAYEQYF | TRBV6-2/TRBV6-3 | NA | TRBJ2-7 | NA
TGTGCCAGCAGTTATCTGTTCTTGGGGACCGCCTACGAGCAGTACTTC | CASSYLFLGTAYEQYF | TRBV6-6 | NA | TRBJ2-7 | few
TGTGCCAGCAGCTCCACTAGCGGGGGTCCCCAAGAGACCCAGTACTTC | CASSSTSGGPQETQYF | TRBV7-9 | TRBD2 | TRBJ2-5 | many
TGTGCCAGTAGTATTAGCAGGGTTATAACCTACAATGAGCAGTTCTTC | CASSISRVITYNEQFF | TRBV19 | NA | TRBJ2-1 | few
TGTGCCAGCTCACCTCCGGGGCGCATTGCCTACGAGCAGTACTTC | CASSPPGRIAYEQYF | TRBV18 | NA | TRBJ2-7 | few
TGTGCTAGCAGCCCTCCGCCAACTCGCGGAACTAATGAAAAACTGTTTTTT | CASSPPPTRGTNEKLFF | TRBV7-7 | NA | TRBJ1-4 | many
TGTGCCAGCAGCCATAGGACTAGCGGGACCTCCTACGAGCAGTACTTC | CASSHRTSGTSYEQYF | TRBV7-9 | TRBD2 | TRBJ2-7 | NA
TGTGCCAGCAGTCCCCGGGACAGGGAAGGCCGAGTGAACACTGAAGCTTTCTTT | CASSPRDREGRVNTEAFF | TRBV27 | TRBD1 | TRBJ1-1 | NA
TGTGCCAGCCGCCAAGGGCAGGGGCAATTATCTGGGGCCACCGTCCTGACTTTC | CASRQGQGQLSGATVLTF | TRBV4-2 | NA | TRBJ2-6 | NA
TGTGCCAGCAGCTTGACAGGGGGGGACTACAATGAGCAGTTCTTC | CASSLTGGDYNEQFF | TRBV7-3 | TRBD1 | TRBJ2-1 | NA
TGCGCCAGCAGCCTGCTAGCGTTCACAGATACGCAGTATTTT | CASSLLAFTDTQYF | TRBV5-1 | NA | TRBJ2-3 | many
TGTGCCACCAGCAGGGTAAGACAGGGTGCGGCCTACGAGCAGTACTTC | CATSRVRQGAAYEQYF | TRBV15 | TRBD1 | TRBJ2-7 | few
TGCAGCGTTTTGACAGGGGGCTTCGACTCCTACGAGCAGTACTTC | CSVLTGGFDSYEQYF | TRBV29-1 | TRBD1 | TRBJ2-7 | NA
TGCAGTGCTAGAGTCCTACAGGGGGCAACCTACGAGCAGTACTTC | CSARVLQGATYEQYF | TRBV20-1 | TRBD1 | TRBJ2-7 | NA
TGTGCCAGCAGCCGGACAGGCACCTACGAGCAGTACTTC | CASSRTGTYEQYF | TRBV25-1 | TRBD1 | TRBJ2-7 | many
TGCGCCAGCAGCCGCAACGGCCGAGGCAATCCGCCCCAGCATTTT | CASSRNGRGNPPQHF | TRBV4-1 | NA | TRBJ1-5 | NA
TGTGCCAGCAGTAGCTATGGGGACAGCAAGTCGGGAGAGACCCAGTACTTC | CASSSYGDSKSGETQYF | TRBV28 | TRBD1 | TRBJ2-5 | many
TGTGCCAGCAGCGTTGGAGGAGGAAACTATGGCTACACCTTC | CASSVGGGNYGYTF | TRBV9 | NA | TRBJ1-2 | many
TGTGCCCGCAGTAACCCCCGGGCCCGCCACTATGGCTCCCCCTTC | CARSNPRARHYGSPF | TRBV6-6 | NA | TRBJ1-2 | NA
TGTGCCAGCAGTGGCCCGAAGCGTCATGAGCAGTTCTTC | CASSGPKRHEQFF | TRBV6-6 | NA | TRBJ2-1 | many
TGTGCCAGCAGCAACCAGGGGGGGTATAGCAATCAGCCCCAGCATTTT | CASSNQGGYSNQPQHF | TRBV7-8 | TRBD1 | TRBJ1-5 | many
TGTGCCAGCGGTTATGGTGAAGCTTTCTTT | CASGYGEAFF | TRBV6-1 | NA | TRBJ1-1 | NA
TGTGCCAGCAGCTTGACAGGGAGTGGAGAGACCCAGTACTTC | CASSLTGSGETQYF | TRBV7-9 | TRBD1 | TRBJ2-5 | few
TGTGCCTGGAGTATGGGACAGGGCTACGAGCAGTACTTC | CAWSMGQGYEQYF | TRBV30 | TRBD1 | TRBJ2-7 | many
TGTGCCAGTAGTCTTCGTGTACGGACTAGCGGGGGGGATGAGCAGTTCTTC | CASSLRVRTSGGDEQFF | TRBV19 | TRBD2 | TRBJ2-1 | NA
TGTGCCAGCAGCCCGGGACAGGGCACAGATACGCAGTATTTT | CASSPGQGTDTQYF | TRBV27 | TRBD1 | TRBJ2-3 | many
TGCGCCAGCAGCCAAGCCCGGACAGGGACCTACGAGCAGTACTTC | CASSQARTGTYEQYF | TRBV4-3 | TRBD1 | TRBJ2-7 | few
TGTGCCAGCAGCTTAGAGAACACTGAAGCTTTCTTT | CASSLENTEAFF | TRBV7-9 | NA | TRBJ1-1 | many
TGTGCCAGCAGTCAGGGACTAGCGGGAAGCACAGATACGCAGTATTTT | CASSQGLAGSTDTQYF | TRBV28 | TRBD2 | TRBJ2-3 | many
TGTGCCAGCAAGGGGTTCGGGGGGTTATCTGGGGCCAACGTCCTGACTTTC | CASKGFGGLSGANVLTF | TRBV6-1 | TRBD2 | TRBJ2-6 | NA
TGTGCCAGCAGCTTAGGCGTATCTCACACTGAAGCTTTCTTT | CASSLGVSHTEAFF | TRBV7-8 | NA | TRBJ1-1 | NA
TGTGCCAGCAGCCCACCCGGGACCGAGAAAGAGACCCAGTACTTC | CASSPPGTEKETQYF | TRBV7-9 | NA | TRBJ2-5 | NA
TGCGCCAGCAGCCAAACTTCTGACGCGGGGGGAACTGAAGCTTTCTTT | CASSQTSDAGGTEAFF | TRBV4-3 | NA | TRBJ1-1 | few